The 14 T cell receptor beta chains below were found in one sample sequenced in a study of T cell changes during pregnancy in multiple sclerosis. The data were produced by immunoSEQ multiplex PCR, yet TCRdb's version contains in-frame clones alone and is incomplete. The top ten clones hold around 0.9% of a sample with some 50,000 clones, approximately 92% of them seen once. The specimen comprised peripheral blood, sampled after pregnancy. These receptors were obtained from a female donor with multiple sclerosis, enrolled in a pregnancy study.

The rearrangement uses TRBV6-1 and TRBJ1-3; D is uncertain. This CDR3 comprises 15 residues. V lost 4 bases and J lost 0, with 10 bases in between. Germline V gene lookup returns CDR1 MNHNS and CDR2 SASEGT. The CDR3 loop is CASSAREFSGNTIYF. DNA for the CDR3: TGTGCCAGCAGTGCACGGGAGTTCTCTGGAAACACCATATATTTT.

The CDR3 DNA sequence: TGCGCCATTTCCTTCACCGGGACTAGGGACACCGGGGAGCTGTTTTTT. Amino acid sequence: CAISFTGTRDTGELFF. The chain employs TRBV10-2 and TRBJ2-2; 8 bases are shared with TRBD2. Trimming cost V 10 bases and J 3 bases; bases outside gene matches: 13. The CDR3 has 16 amino acids. Germline assignment: CDR1 WSHSY and CDR2 SAAADI.

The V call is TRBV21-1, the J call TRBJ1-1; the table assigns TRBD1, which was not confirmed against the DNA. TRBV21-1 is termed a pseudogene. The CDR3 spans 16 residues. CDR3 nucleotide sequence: TGTGCCAGCAGCACGGGTTACCCACAGGGGGCCCCTGAAGCTTTCTTT. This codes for CASSTGYPQGAPEAFF.

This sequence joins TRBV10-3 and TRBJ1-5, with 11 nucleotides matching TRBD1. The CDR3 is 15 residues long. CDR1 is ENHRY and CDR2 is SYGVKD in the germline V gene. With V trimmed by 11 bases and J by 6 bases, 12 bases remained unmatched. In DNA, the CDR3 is TGTGCCGCCCAGGAGGTGGACAGGGGGCGTCAGCCCCAGCATTTT. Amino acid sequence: CAAQEVDRGRQPQHF.

CDR3 amino acids: CASSFPGQSYTEAFF. Here the CDR3 DNA reads TGTGCCAGCAGTTTCCCCGGACAGTCGTACACTGAAGCTTTCTTT. The chain is built from TRBV27 and TRBJ1-1, with D possibly being TRBD1 (6 bases). Germline CDR1 MNHEY, CDR2 SMNVEV (reference sequence). The V and J ends lost 3 bases and 3 bases respectively, with 14 bases between them. The CDR3 is 15 residues long.

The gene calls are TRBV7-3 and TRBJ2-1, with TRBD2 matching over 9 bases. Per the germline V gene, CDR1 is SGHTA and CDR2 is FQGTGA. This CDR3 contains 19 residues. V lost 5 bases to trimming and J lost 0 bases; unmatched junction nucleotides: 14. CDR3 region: CASSPLAGPGPSSYNEQFF. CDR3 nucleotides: TGTGCCAGCAGCCCCCTAGCGGGGCCGGGGCCGAGCTCCTACAATGAGCAGTTCTTC. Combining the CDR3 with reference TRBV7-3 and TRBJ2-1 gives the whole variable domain GAGVSQTPSNKVTEKGKYVELRCDPISGHTALYWYRQSLGQGPEFLIYFQGTGAADDSGLPNDRFFAVRPEGSVSTLKIQRTERGDSAVYLCASSPLAGPGPSSYNEQFFGPGTRLTVL.

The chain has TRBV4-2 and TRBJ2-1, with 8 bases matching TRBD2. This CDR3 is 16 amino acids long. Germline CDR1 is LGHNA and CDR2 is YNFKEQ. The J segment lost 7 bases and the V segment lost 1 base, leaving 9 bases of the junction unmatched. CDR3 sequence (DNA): TGTGCCAGCAGCCAAGGTCGGGGGGGCCCGGGGAATGAGCAGTTCTTC. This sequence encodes CASSQGRGGPGNEQFF.

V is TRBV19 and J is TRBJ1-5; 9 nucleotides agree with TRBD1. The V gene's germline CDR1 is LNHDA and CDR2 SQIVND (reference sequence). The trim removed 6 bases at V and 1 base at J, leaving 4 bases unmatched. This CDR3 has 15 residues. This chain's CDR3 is CASRDRGGSNQPQHF. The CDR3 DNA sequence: TGTGCCAGTAGGGACAGGGGAGGGAGCAATCAGCCCCAGCATTTT.

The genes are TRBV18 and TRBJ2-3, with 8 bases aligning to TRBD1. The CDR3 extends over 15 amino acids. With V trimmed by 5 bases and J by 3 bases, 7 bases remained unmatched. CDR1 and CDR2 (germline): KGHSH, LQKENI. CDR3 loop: CASSTRTGSTDTQYF. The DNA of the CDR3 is TGTGCCAGCTCAACCCGGACAGGGAGTACAGATACGCAGTATTTT.

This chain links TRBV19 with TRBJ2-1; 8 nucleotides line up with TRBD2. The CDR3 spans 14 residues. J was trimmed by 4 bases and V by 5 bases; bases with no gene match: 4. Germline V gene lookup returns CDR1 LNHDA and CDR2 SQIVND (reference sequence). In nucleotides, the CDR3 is TGTGCCAGTAGTTTTGGGACTAGATACAATGAGCAGTTCTTC. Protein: CASSFGTRYNEQFF.

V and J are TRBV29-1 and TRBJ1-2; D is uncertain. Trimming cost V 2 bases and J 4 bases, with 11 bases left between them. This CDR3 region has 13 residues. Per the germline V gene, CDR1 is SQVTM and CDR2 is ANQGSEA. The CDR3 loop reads CSVESPAGYGYTF. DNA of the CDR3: TGCAGCGTTGAAAGCCCGGCGGGCTATGGCTACACCTTC.

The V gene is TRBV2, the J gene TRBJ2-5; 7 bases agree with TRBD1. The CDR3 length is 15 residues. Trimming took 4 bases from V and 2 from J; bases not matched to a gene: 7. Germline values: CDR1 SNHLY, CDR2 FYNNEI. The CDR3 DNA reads TGTGCCAGCAGTGCGTACAGGGGCCCTCAAGAGACCCAGTACTTC. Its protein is CASSAYRGPQETQYF. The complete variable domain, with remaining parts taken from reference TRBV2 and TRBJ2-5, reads EPEVTQTPSHQVTQMGQEVILRCVPISNHLYFYWYRQILGQKVEFLVSFYNNEISEKSEIFDDQFSVERPDGSNFTLKIRSTKLEDSAMYFCASSAYRGPQETQYFGPGTRLLVL.

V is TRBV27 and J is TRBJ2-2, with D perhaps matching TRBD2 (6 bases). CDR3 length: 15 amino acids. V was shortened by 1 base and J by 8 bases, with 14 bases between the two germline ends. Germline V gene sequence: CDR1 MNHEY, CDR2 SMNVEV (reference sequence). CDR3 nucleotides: TGTGCCAGCAGTTTATATCCTAGCGTAAAAGGGGAGCTGTTTTTT. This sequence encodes CASSLYPSVKGELFF.

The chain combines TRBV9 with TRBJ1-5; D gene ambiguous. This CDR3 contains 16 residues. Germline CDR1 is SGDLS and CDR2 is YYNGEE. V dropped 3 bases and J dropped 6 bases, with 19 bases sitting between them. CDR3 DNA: TGTGCCAGCAGCGCGGGGTCCGGCAATATCGTTCAGCCCCAGCATTTT. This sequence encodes CASSAGSGNIVQPQHF. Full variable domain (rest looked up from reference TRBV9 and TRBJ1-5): DSGVTQTPKHLITATGQRVTLRCSPRSGDLSVYWYQQSLDQGLQFLIQYYNGEERAKGNILERFSAQQFPDLHSELNLSSLELGDSALYFCASSAGSGNIVQPQHFGDGTRLSIL.